Listed below are T cell receptor beta chains from one sample, sequenced in a study of blood T cell repertoires in COVID-19. Clones were read by immunoSEQ multiplex PCR, and TCRdb kept only the in-frame ones, dropping some. The sample lists around 230,000 clones, 80% to 90% occurring once. Specimen: peripheral blood. Receptors originate from a man aged 25-45 years who had recovered from COVID-19. Both conserved end residues are part of each CDR3. A D gene is named only where the DNA matches it firmly. Size is omitted from some rows. Given values are once, few, many or a class for expanded clones.

j_gene	d_gene	abundance	v_gene	CDR3aa	CDR3nt
TRBJ2-7	-	few	TRBV29-1	CSVEGGPGIYEQYF	TGCAGCGTAGAGGGTGGTCCGGGTATTTACGAGCAGTACTTC
TRBJ2-5	TRBD1	-	TRBV5-1	CASSLATGTGEIQTQYF	TGCGCCAGCAGCTTGGCAACCGGGACAGGGGAAATACAGACCCAGTACTTC
TRBJ1-4	-	-	TRBV3-1/TRBV3-2	CASRGATNEKLFF	TGTGCCAGCCGGGGGGCAACTAATGAAAAACTGTTTTTT
TRBJ1-1	-	-	TRBV6-4	CASSEKAGMNTEAFF	TGTGCCAGCAGTGAGAAGGCGGGGATGAACACTGAAGCTTTCTTT
TRBJ1-1	-	-	TRBV9	CASSFLLGHSNTEAFF	TGTGCCAGCAGTTTTTTATTGGGACACTCGAACACTGAAGCTTTCTTT
TRBJ2-4	TRBD2	-	TRBV27	CASSLVGLGGAKNIQYF	TGTGCCAGCAGTTTAGTTGGCCTGGGGGGGGCCAAAAACATTCAGTACTTC
TRBJ2-3	TRBD2	-	TRBV6-1	CASSEYSGGRTDTQYF	TGTGCCAGCAGTGAATACAGCGGGGGGCGCACAGATACGCAGTATTTT
TRBJ1-1	-	-	TRBV19	CASRQGRGDTEAFF	TGTGCCAGTAGACAGGGCCGAGGTGACACTGAAGCTTTCTTT
TRBJ2-1	TRBD2	few	TRBV11-3	CASSLDRWLAGPNNEQFF	TGTGCCAGCAGCTTAGATAGGTGGCTAGCGGGGCCTAACAATGAGCAGTTCTTC
TRBJ2-7	-	-	TRBV29-1	CSAHTQGPSYEQYF	TGCAGCGCCCACACCCAGGGGCCCTCCTACGAGCAGTACTTC
TRBJ1-2	-	-	TRBV12-3/TRBV12-4	CASSSSGYRGYTF	TGTGCCAGCAGTTCCTCAGGGTACCGAGGCTACACCTTC
TRBJ2-7	-	-	TRBV6-6	CASSYSTGQVYEQYF	TGTGCCAGCAGTTACTCAACGGGACAAGTCTACGAGCAGTACTTC
TRBJ1-6	-	-	TRBV5-6	CASSPGGIDSPLHF	TGTGCCAGCAGCCCGGGGGGGATAGATTCACCCCTCCACTTT
TRBJ2-3	-	once	TRBV7-2	CASSLLTDTQYF	TGTGCCAGCAGCTTACTGACAGATACGCAGTATTTT
TRBJ2-7	TRBD1	-	TRBV15	CATSREGTAYYEQYF	TGTGCCACCAGCAGAGAGGGGACAGCCTACTACGAGCAGTACTTC
TRBJ2-7	-	-	TRBV18	CASSPRPGDEQYF	TGTGCCAGCTCACCTAGGCCCGGGGACGAGCAGTACTTC
TRBJ1-4	TRBD1	-	TRBV27	CASRDRARAANEKLFF	TGTGCCAGTCGAGACAGGGCGAGAGCGGCTAATGAAAAACTGTTTTTT
TRBJ1-2	TRBD1	-	TRBV12-5	CASGLAGQGYYGYTF	TGTGCTAGTGGTTTGGCCGGACAGGGATACTATGGCTACACCTTC
TRBJ1-5	TRBD1	many	TRBV6-1	CASSAPDRVVLGPQHF	TGTGCCAGCAGTGCCCCGGACAGGGTGGTTTTAGGGCCCCAGCATTTT
TRBJ2-2	-	once	TRBV7-9	CASSRTDTGELFF	TGTGCCAGCAGCCGTACGGACACCGGGGAGCTGTTTTTT
TRBJ2-7	-	-	TRBV6-6	CASRSTGSSYEQYF	TGTGCCAGCAGATCCACAGGGAGCTCCTACGAGCAGTACTTC
TRBJ2-1	-	-	TRBV29-1	CSVDPRGYNEQFF	TGCAGCGTCGACCCTCGGGGCTACAATGAGCAGTTCTTC
TRBJ2-1	-	few	TRBV4-1	CASSEDFSYNEQFF	TGCGCCAGCAGTGAGGACTTCTCCTACAATGAGCAGTTCTTC
TRBJ2-1	TRBD2	-	TRBV7-9	CASSYSGGFYNEQFF	TGTGCCAGCAGCTATAGCGGGGGGTTTTACAATGAGCAGTTCTTC
TRBJ2-5	-	-	TRBV5-1	CASSADQETQYF	TGCGCCAGCAGCGCGGATCAAGAGACCCAGTACTTC
TRBJ2-7	TRBD1	-	TRBV5-4	CASSSGQVAYEQYF	TGTGCCAGCAGCTCGGGACAGGTTGCCTACGAGCAGTACTTC
TRBJ2-3	-	-	TRBV7-9	CASSLPVLTQYF	TGTGCCAGCAGTCTCCCGGTGTTGACGCAGTATTTT
TRBJ1-1	-	-	TRBV18	CASSSDTMNTEAFF	TGTGCCAGCTCATCGGACACCATGAACACTGAAGCTTTCTTT
TRBJ2-3	TRBD1	-	TRBV6-1	CASSERQGPDTQYF	TGTGCCAGCAGTGAAAGACAGGGGCCAGATACGCAGTATTTT
TRBJ2-7	-	-	TRBV5-1	CASSLQDTSYEQYF	TGCGCCAGCAGCTTGCAGGACACCTCCTACGAGCAGTACTTC
TRBJ2-3	-	-	TRBV6-2/TRBV6-3	CASSYGGATDTQYF	TGTGCCAGCAGTTACGGGGGGGCCACAGATACGCAGTATTTT
TRBJ2-2	-	-	TRBV5-4	CASSPDRSNTGELFF	TGTGCCAGCAGCCCGGACAGATCTAACACCGGGGAGCTGTTTTTT
TRBJ2-4	TRBD1	-	TRBV6-6	CASSSRGTGEIQYF	TGTGCCAGCAGTTCCCGCGGGACAGGGGAAATTCAGTACTTC
TRBJ2-1	TRBD2	-	TRBV6-6	CASSHGLAGGGSSYNEQFF	TGTGCCAGCAGTCACGGACTAGCGGGGGGGGGTAGCTCCTACAATGAGCAGTTCTTC
TRBJ1-2	-	-	TRBV19	CASSPAGAGGYGYTF	TGTGCCAGTAGTCCCGCTGGGGCGGGAGGCTATGGCTACACCTTC
TRBJ1-1	TRBD1	-	TRBV11-2	CASSLDDRGTEAFF	TGTGCCAGCAGCTTAGATGACAGGGGAACTGAAGCTTTCTTT
TRBJ2-1	TRBD2	-	TRBV10-1	CASSGGGTNNEQFF	TGCGCCAGCAGCGGGGGGGGAACCAACAATGAGCAGTTCTTC
TRBJ1-4	-	-	TRBV24-1	CATAGRGPGEKLFF	TGTGCCACCGCCGGGCGGGGCCCGGGTGAAAAACTGTTTTTT
TRBJ2-1	TRBD2	-	TRBV20-1	CSASYGGTNEQFF	TGCAGTGCTAGTTACGGGGGGACTAATGAGCAGTTCTTC
TRBJ1-2	-	-	TRBV6-5	CASTAGYGYTF	TGTGCCAGCACCGCAGGGTATGGCTACACCTTC
TRBJ1-2	-	-	TRBV7-9	CASSLNEAYGYTF	TGTGCCAGCAGCTTAAACGAAGCGTATGGCTACACCTTC
TRBJ1-2	-	-	TRBV6-1	CASSEYGEENTF	TGTGCCAGCAGTGAATACGGGGAAGAGAACACCTTC
TRBJ1-1	-	-	TRBV21-1	CASSKGDREKPFF	TGTGCCAGCAGCAAAGGGGACAGGGAAAAGCCTTTCTTT
TRBJ2-1	TRBD1	-	TRBV19	CASSKVGTGINEQFF	TGTGCCAGTAGTAAGGTTGGGACAGGGATCAATGAGCAGTTCTTC
TRBJ1-6	-	-	TRBV30	CAWIPGSGNYNSPLHF	TGTGCCTGGATCCCTGGCAGCGGCAATTATAATTCACCCCTCCACTTT
TRBJ1-1	-	-	TRBV6-4	CASRETGRDTEAFF	TGTGCCAGCAGGGAGACGGGGAGGGACACTGAAGCTTTCTTT
TRBJ1-2	TRBD1	once	TRBV6-5	CASSLGQGRYGYTF	TGTGCCAGCAGTTTGGGACAGGGTCGGTATGGCTACACCTTC
TRBJ2-1	-	-	TRBV5-1	CASSLGGSEQFF	TGCGCCAGCAGCTTGGGAGGGAGTGAGCAGTTCTTC
TRBJ1-2	-	-	TRBV12-1	CATEPRGEFHGYTF	TGTGCCACCGAGCCGCGCGGGGAGTTCCATGGCTACACCTTC
TRBJ1-1	-	-	TRBV5-4	CASSFGGTEAFF	TGTGCCAGCAGCTTCGGGGGCACTGAAGCTTTCTTT
TRBJ2-1	TRBD2	-	TRBV30	CAGATSGGQSSYNEQFF	TGTGCCGGCGCGACTAGCGGGGGGCAGAGCTCCTACAATGAGCAGTTCTTC
TRBJ2-7	-	once	TRBV2	CASTWTVGDSYEQYF	TGTGCCAGCACCTGGACAGTGGGGGACTCCTACGAGCAGTACTTC
TRBJ2-5	TRBD2	-	TRBV7-2	CASQSGGPPETQYF	TGTGCCAGCCAAAGCGGGGGGCCACCGGAGACCCAGTACTTC
TRBJ2-3	TRBD2	-	TRBV11-2	CASSLVGGEADTQYF	TGTGCCAGCAGCTTAGTGGGGGGGGAGGCGGATACGCAGTATTTT
TRBJ1-1	-	-	TRBV7-8	CASSFREGLDEAFF	TGTGCCAGCAGCTTTAGGGAGGGACTCGATGAAGCTTTCTTT
TRBJ2-3	-	-	TRBV18	CASSPPSVGTQYF	TGTGCCAGCTCTCCTCCCAGCGTTGGTACGCAGTATTTT
TRBJ2-2	-	-	TRBV7-2	CASSLRAGYYSWELFF	TGTGCCAGCAGCTTAAGAGCAGGGTATTATTCTTGGGAGCTGTTTTTT
TRBJ1-1	-	-	TRBV27	CASSLAVGWRTEAFF	TGTGCCAGCAGTCTAGCCGTGGGGTGGAGGACTGAAGCTTTCTTT
TRBJ1-3	-	-	TRBV18	CASSPEQAAGNTIYF	TGTGCCAGCTCCCCAGAGCAGGCCGCTGGAAACACCATATATTTT
TRBJ1-2	TRBD1	few	TRBV6-2/TRBV6-3	CASSYPRGLRGYTF	TGTGCCAGCAGTTACCCCAGGGGGCTCCGCGGCTACACCTTC